This entry lists 16 T cell receptor beta chains sequenced from one sample in a study of CD8 T cells in Susac syndrome. RNA totalling about 0.45 to 1 ug underwent reverse transcription with random hexamers. A single record per CDR3 protein comes from TCRdb applying MiXCR to the immunoSEQ multiplex PCR reads. The sample has fewer than 300,000 distinct CDR3 sequences; approximately 81% are singletons. The material sequenced was CD8+ T cells from PBMCs. These receptors were taken from a human donor with multiple sclerosis.

V is TRBV19 and J is TRBJ2-1, with D possibly being TRBD1 (6 bases). Germline assignment: CDR1 LNHDA and CDR2 SQIVND (reference sequence). V was cut by 1 base and J by 9 bases, with 16 bases left in between. This CDR3 comprises 15 residues. CDR3 in DNA: TGTGCCAGTAGTATAGTGTCAGGGGACCGTCGTGAGCAGTTCTTC. Its protein product is CASSIVSGDRREQFF.

This chain connects TRBV28 to TRBJ1-6; TRBD1 aligns across 9 bases. Per germline, CDR1 MDHEN and CDR2 SYDVKM. This CDR3 contains 11 residues. V shed 3 bases, J shed 17 bases, and the junction held 2 bases outside the gene matches. CDR3 region: CASSFWDRVHF. The CDR3 coding sequence is TGTGCCAGCAGTTTTTGGGACAGGGTCCACTTT.

This clonotype came up once. This chain joins TRBV4-1 and TRBJ2-7; D not resolved. V was pared by 0 bases and J by 0 bases, with 12 bases between. The germline V gene has CDR1 MGHRA and CDR2 YSYEKL. CDR3 length: 16 amino acids. The chain's CDR3 is CASSQDAASSSYEQYF. In DNA, the CDR3 is TGCGCCAGCAGCCAAGATGCCGCTAGTAGCTCCTACGAGCAGTACTTC.

This chain joins TRBV21-1 and TRBJ2-3; the D call of TRBD1 is as the table states it, not checked on the DNA. TRBV21-1 is designated a pseudogene. The length of the CDR3 is 15 residues. The CDR3 DNA reads TGTGCCAGCAGCAAAGTCGGCGCCGGGGTAGATACGCAGTATTTT. Translated, it gives CASSKVGAGVDTQYF.

The chain couples TRBV27 to TRBJ2-1, with TRBD2 matching over 8 bases. The CDR3 loop spans 15 amino acids. The V gene's germline CDR1 is MNHEY and CDR2 SMNVEV (reference sequence). J gave up 0 bases and V 6 bases, and 4 bases lay outside the gene matches. The CDR3 bases are TGTGCCAGCAGGGTCGGGACTAGCTCCTACAATGAGCAGTTCTTC. Translation gives CASRVGTSSYNEQFF.

V gene TRBV4-2 combines with J gene TRBJ1-1, with 10 bases fitting TRBD1. Germline CDR1 reads LGHNA; CDR2 reads YNFKEQ. This CDR3 spans 16 amino acids. V lost 3 bases to trimming and J lost 3 bases; unmatched junction nucleotides: 7. CDR3 in DNA: TGTGCCAGCAGCCATCAGAGACAGGGGGCCTACACTGAAGCTTTCTTT. Translation gives CASSHQRQGAYTEAFF.

The chain employs TRBV29-1 and TRBJ1-3, with no clear D. CDR3 length: 14 amino acids. V was trimmed by 3 bases and J by 4 bases, leaving 13 bases between them. Per germline, CDR1 SQVTM and CDR2 ANQGSEA. Written as DNA, the CDR3 is TGCAGCGTTGAGTTGGCAGGCAGGGGAAACACCATATATTTT. Translation gives CSVELAGRGNTIYF. Using reference TRBV29-1 and TRBJ1-3 for the parts outside the CDR3, the full variable domain is SAVISQKPSRDICQRGTSLTIQCQVDSQVTMMFWYRQQPGQSLTLIATANQGSEATYESGFVIDKFPISRPNLTFSTLTVSNMSPEDSSIYLCSVELAGRGNTIYFGEGSWLTVV.

The CDR3 spells CASSLRNRETQYF. CDR3 nucleotide sequence: TGTGCCAGCAGCTTAAGGAATCGGGAGACCCAGTACTTC. The chain carries TRBV7-3 and TRBJ2-5; D is ambiguous. V lost 1 base and J lost 5, with 8 bases in between. CDR3 length equals 13 residues. The germline gives CDR1 SGHTA, CDR2 FQGTGA.

CDR3 loop: CSVEPLRGQSGDTEAFF. The CDR3 nucleotides are TGCAGCGTTGAACCCCTCCGAGGCCAGTCGGGTGACACTGAAGCTTTCTTT. This sequence joins TRBV29-1 and TRBJ1-1, with D uncertain. CDR3 size: 17 residues. The germline CDR1 and CDR2 sequences are SQVTM and ANQGSEA. Trimming removed 2 bases from V and 3 bases from J, with 22 bases in between.

This clonotype was seen once. This rearrangement joins TRBV7-9 to TRBJ2-7; D is possibly TRBD1 or TRBD2 (5 bases each). CDR1 SEHNR and CDR2 FQNEAQ come from the germline V gene (reference sequence). The ends were cut back, 4 bases at V and 2 bases at J, with 15 bases in the middle. This CDR3 has 15 residues. The CDR3 sequence is CASSSPGRGPYEQYF. CDR3 nucleotide sequence: TGTGCCAGCAGCTCGCCGGGACGGGGCCCCTACGAGCAGTACTTC.

This rearrangement joins TRBV7-9 to TRBJ2-7; D perhaps matches TRBD1 (6 bases). There are 14 residues in the CDR3. Trimming cost V 5 bases and J 6 bases, with 17 bases left between them. CDR1 SEHNR and CDR2 FQNEAQ come from the germline V gene (reference sequence). CDR3 sequence reads: CASSTSGHLLEQYF. The CDR3, as DNA: TGTGCCAGCAGCACTTCGGGACACCTCCTCGAGCAGTACTTC.

This rearrangement joins TRBV19 to TRBJ2-7; possible D gene TRBD2, 5 bases. CDR3 length equals 13 residues. The germline V and J ends were trimmed by 6 bases and 2 bases, with 11 bases remaining between them. Germline assignment: CDR1 LNHDA and CDR2 SQIVND (reference sequence). The CDR3 DNA is TGTGCCAGTAGGTCCCCCGGGACCTACGAGCAGTACTTC. It specifies CASRSPGTYEQYF.

V and J are TRBV30 and TRBJ2-1; perhaps TRBD1 as D (6 bases). The CDR3 has 14 residues. The V end lost 4 bases, the J end lost 0 bases, and 10 bases lay between the germline ends. Germline values: CDR1 GTSNPN, CDR2 SVGIG (reference sequence). The CDR3 DNA follows: TGTGCCTGGAAGGACAGAAGCTCCTACAATGAGCAGTTCTTC. Translated: CAWKDRSSYNEQFF.

In DNA form, the CDR3 reads TGTGCCAGCAGCGAAACTAGCGGGGGACAGTTCTTC. Encoded protein: CASSETSGGQFF. The rearrangement joins TRBV9 to TRBJ2-1, with 11 bases identical to TRBD2. CDR3 length equals 12 residues. Germline CDR1 reads SGDLS; CDR2 reads YYNGEE. The trim removed 3 bases at V and 13 bases at J, leaving 3 bases unmatched.

The V and J genes are TRBV5-6 and TRBJ2-1; TRBD2 is a possible D gene (5 bases). V shed 4 bases and J shed 8 bases, with 13 bases lying between them. Germline V gives CDR1 SGHDT, CDR2 YYEEEE. The CDR3 is made up of 13 amino acids. CDR3 DNA sequence: TGTGCCAGCAGCATAGGGTCGGGGTATGAGCAGTTCTTC. It translates to CASSIGSGYEQFF.

The V and J genes are TRBV24-1 and TRBJ2-1; 11 bases agree with TRBD2. Germline V lookup: CDR1 KGHDR, CDR2 SFDVKD. The CDR3 has 19 residues. The V gene end was trimmed by 4 bases and the J gene end by 4 bases; junction bases not matched to a gene: 14. CDR3 in amino acids: CATSDSKIAGGPQYNEQFF. DNA of the CDR3: TGTGCCACCAGTGACTCGAAAATAGCGGGAGGGCCCCAATACAATGAGCAGTTCTTC.